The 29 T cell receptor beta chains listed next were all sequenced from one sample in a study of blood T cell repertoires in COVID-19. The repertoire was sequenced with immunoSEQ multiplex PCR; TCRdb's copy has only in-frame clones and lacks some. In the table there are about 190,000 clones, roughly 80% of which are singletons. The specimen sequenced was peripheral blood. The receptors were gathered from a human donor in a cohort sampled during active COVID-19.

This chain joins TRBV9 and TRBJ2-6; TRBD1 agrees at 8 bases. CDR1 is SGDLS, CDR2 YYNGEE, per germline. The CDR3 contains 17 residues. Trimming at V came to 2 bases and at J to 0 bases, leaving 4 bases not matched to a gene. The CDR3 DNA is TGTGCCAGCAGCGTCAGGGGGCCGGTCTCTGGGGCCAACGTCCTGACTTTC. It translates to CASSVRGPVSGANVLTF.

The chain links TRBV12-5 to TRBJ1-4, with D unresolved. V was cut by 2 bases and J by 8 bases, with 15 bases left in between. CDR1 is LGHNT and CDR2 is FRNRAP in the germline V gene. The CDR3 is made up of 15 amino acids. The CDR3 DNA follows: TGTGCTAGTGGTTTGAGAGGAGGTGGTCGGGAAAAACTGTTTTTT. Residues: CASGLRGGGREKLFF. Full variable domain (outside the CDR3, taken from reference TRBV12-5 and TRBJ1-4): DARVTQTPRHKVTEMGQEVTMRCQPILGHNTVFWYRQTMMQGLELLAYFRNRAPLDDSGMPKDRFSAEMPDATLATLKIQPSEPRDSAVYFCASGLRGGGREKLFFGSGTQLSVL.

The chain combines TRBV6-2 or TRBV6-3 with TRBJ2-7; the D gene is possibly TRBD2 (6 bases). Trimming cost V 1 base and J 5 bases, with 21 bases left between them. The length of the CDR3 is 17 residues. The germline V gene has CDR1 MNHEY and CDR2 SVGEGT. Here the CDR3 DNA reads TGTGCCAGCAGTTACTTGGACCGGATCGGGAGAGGGCACGAGCAGTACTTC. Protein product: CASSYLDRIGRGHEQYF.

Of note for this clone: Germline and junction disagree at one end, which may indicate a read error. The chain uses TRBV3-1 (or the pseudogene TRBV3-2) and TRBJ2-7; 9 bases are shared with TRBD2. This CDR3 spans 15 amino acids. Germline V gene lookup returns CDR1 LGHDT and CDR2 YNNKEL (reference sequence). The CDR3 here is CASSLSGRQPDERYF. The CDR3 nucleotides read TGTGCCAGCAGCCTTAGCGGGAGACAGCCCGACGAGCGGTACTTC.

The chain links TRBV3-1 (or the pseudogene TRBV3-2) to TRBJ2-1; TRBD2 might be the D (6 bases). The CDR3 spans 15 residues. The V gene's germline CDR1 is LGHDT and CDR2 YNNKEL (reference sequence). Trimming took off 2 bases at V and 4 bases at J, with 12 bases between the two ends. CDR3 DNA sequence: TGTGCCAGCAGCCAAAATCGCGGGACTTACAATGAGCAGTTCTTC. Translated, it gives CASSQNRGTYNEQFF.

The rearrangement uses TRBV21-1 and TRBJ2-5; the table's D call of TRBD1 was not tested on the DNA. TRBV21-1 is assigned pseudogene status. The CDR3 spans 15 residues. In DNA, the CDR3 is TGTGCCAGCAGTCACCGACAGGGGGTCAAAGAGACCCAGTACTTC. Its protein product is CASSHRQGVKETQYF.

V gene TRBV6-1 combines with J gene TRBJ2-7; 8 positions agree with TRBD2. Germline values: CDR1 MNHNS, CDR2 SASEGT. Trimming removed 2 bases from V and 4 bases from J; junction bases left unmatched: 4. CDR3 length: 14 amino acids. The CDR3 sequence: CASSESGGGYEQYV. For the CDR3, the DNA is TGTGCCAGCAGTGAATCGGGGGGGGGATACGAGCAGTACGTC.

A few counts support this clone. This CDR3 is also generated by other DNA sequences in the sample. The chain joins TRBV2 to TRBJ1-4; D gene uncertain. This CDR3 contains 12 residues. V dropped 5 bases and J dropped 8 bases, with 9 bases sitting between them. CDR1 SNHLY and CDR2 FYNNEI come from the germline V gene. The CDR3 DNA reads TGTGCCAGCAGTCCGAGTCGGGAAAAACTGTTTTTT. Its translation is CASSPSREKLFF. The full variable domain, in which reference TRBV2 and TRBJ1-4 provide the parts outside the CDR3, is EPEVTQTPSHQVTQMGQEVILRCVPISNHLYFYWYRQILGQKVEFLVSFYNNEISEKSEIFDDQFSVERPDGSNFTLKIRSTKLEDSAMYFCASSPSREKLFFGSGTQLSVL.

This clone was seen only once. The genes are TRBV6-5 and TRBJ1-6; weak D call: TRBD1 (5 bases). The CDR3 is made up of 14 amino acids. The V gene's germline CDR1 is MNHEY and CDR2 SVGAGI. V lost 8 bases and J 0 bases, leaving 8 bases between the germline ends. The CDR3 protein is CASGGGSYNSPLHF. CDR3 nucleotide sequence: TGTGCCAGCGGGGGGGGCTCCTATAATTCACCCCTCCACTTT.

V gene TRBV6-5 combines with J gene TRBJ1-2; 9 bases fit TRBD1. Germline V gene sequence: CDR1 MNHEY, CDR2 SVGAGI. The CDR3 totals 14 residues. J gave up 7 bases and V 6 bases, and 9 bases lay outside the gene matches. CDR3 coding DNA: TGTGCCAGCAGAAGGGACAGGGATCCCTTTGGCTACACCTTC. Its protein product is CASRRDRDPFGYTF.

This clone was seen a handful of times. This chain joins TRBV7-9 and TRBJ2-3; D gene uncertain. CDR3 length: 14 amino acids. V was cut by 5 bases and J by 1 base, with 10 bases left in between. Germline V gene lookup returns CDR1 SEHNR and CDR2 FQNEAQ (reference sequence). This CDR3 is CASSSGRGTDTQYF. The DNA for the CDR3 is TGTGCCAGCAGCAGTGGTCGAGGCACAGATACGCAGTATTTT.

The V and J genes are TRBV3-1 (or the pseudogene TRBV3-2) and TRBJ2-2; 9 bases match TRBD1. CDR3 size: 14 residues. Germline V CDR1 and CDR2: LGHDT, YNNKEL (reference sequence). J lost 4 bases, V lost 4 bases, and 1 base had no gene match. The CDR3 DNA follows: TGTGCCAGCAGCCCGGGACAGGGCACCGGGGAGCTGTTTTTT. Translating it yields CASSPGQGTGELFF.

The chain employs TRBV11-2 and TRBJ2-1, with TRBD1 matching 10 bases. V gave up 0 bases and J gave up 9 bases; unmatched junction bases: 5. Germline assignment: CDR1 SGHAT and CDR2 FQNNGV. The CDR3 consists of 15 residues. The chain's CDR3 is CASSLDWDRGSEQFF. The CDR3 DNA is TGTGCCAGCAGCTTAGACTGGGACAGGGGTAGTGAGCAGTTCTTC.

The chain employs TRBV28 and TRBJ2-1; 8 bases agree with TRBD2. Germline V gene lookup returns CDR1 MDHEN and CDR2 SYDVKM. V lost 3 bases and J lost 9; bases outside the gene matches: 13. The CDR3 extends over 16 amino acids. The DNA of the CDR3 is TGTGCCAGCAGTTTCGACTTCGGCAGGGCGGGAGGTGAGCAGTTCTTC. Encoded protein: CASSFDFGRAGGEQFF.

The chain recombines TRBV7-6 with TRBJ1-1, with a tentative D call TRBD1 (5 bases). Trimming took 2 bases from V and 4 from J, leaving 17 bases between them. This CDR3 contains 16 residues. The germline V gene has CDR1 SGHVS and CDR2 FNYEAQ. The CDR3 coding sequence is TGTGCCAGCAGCTTATCGGGGGGGGTTTTGAGCACTGAAGCTTTCTTT. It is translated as CASSLSGGVLSTEAFF.

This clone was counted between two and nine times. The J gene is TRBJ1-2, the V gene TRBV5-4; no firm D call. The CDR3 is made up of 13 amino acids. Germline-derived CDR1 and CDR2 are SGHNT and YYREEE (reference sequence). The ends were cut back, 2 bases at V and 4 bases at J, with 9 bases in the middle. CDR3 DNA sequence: TGTGCCAGCAGCTTAGAGGGCTCCTATGGCTACACCTTC. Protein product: CASSLEGSYGYTF.

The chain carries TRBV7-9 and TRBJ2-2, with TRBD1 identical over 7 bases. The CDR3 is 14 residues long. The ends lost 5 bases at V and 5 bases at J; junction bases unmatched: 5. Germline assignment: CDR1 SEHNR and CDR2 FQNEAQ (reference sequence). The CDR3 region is CASSPYRGTGELFF. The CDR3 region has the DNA TGTGCCAGCAGCCCTTACAGGGGAACCGGGGAGCTGTTTTTT.

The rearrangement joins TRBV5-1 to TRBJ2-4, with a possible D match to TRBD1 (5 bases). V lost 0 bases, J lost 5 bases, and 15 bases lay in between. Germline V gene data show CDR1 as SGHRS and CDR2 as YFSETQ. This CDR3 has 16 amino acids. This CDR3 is CASSLEVGGAENIQYF. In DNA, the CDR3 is TGCGCCAGCAGCTTGGAAGTTGGTGGGGCGGAAAACATTCAGTACTTC.

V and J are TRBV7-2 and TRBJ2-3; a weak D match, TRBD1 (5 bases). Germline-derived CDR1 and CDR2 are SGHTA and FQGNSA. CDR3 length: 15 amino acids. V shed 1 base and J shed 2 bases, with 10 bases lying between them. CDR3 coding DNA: TGTGCCAGCAGCTTAGTTGGACAACCCACAGATACGCAGTATTTT. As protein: CASSLVGQPTDTQYF.

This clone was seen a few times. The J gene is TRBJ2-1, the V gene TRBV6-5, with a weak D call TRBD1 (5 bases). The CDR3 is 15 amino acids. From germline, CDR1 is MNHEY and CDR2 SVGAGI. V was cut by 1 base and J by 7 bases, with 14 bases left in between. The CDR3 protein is CASSYLGVGRNEQFF. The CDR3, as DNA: TGTGCCAGCAGTTACTTAGGGGTGGGGCGGAATGAGCAGTTCTTC.

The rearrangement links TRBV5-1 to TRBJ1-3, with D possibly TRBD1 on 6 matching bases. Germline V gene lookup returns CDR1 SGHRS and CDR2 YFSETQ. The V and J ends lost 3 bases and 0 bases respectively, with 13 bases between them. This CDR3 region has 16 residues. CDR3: CASSSDSPLSGNTIYF. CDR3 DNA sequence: TGCGCCAGCAGCTCGGACAGCCCCCTCTCTGGAAACACCATATATTTT.

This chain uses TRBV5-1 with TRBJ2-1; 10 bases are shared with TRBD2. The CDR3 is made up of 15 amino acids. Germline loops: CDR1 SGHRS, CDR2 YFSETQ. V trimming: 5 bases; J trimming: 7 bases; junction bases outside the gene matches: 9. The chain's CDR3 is CASRSVAGGPNEQFF. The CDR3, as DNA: TGCGCCAGCAGGTCTGTAGCGGGGGGCCCGAATGAGCAGTTCTTC.

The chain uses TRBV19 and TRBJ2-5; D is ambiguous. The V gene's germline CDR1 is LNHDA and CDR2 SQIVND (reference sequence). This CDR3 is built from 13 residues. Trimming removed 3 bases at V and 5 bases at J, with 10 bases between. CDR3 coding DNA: TGTGCCAGTAGTATCGGAGCTTTGGAGACCCAGTACTTC. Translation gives CASSIGALETQYF.

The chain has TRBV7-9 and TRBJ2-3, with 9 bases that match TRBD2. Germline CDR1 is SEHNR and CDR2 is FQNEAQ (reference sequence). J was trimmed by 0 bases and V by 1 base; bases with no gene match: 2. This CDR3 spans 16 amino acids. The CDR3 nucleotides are TGTGCCAGCAGCTTAGTGAGCGGGGGGAGCACAGATACGCAGTATTTT. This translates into CASSLVSGGSTDTQYF.

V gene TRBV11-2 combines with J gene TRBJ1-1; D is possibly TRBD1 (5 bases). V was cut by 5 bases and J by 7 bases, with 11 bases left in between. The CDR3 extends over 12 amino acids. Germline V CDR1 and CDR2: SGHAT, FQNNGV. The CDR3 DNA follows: TGTGCCAGCAGCCTCACGGGGGTTGAAGCTTTCTTT. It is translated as CASSLTGVEAFF.

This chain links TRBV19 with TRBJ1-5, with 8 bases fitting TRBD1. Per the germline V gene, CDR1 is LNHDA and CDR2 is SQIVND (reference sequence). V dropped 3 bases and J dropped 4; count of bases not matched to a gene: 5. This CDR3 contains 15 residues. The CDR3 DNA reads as TGTGCCAGTAGTATCGACAGGGGTAGGAATCAGCCCCAGCATTTT. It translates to CASSIDRGRNQPQHF.

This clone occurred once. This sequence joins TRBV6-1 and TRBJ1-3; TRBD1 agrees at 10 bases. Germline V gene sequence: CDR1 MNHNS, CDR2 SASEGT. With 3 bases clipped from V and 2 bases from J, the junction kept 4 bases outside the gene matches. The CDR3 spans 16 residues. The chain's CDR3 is CASSEGTGVAGNTIYF. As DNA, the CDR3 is TGTGCCAGCAGTGAGGGGACAGGGGTGGCTGGAAACACCATATATTTT.

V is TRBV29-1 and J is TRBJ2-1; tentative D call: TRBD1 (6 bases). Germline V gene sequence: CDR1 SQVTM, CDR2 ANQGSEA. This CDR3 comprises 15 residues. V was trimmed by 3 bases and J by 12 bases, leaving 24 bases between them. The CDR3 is CSVDSTGNEVVGQFF. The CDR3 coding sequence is TGCAGCGTTGATTCGACAGGAAACGAGGTAGTGGGGCAGTTCTTC.

The CDR3 nucleotides are TGTGCCAGCAGTGAAGCGCCCCCAGGGCACCCTCAAGAGACCCAGTACTTC. Protein: CASSEAPPGHPQETQYF. The chain has TRBV6-1 and TRBJ2-5; tentatively, D is TRBD1 (5 bases). The CDR3 length is 17 residues. The V gene's germline CDR1 is MNHNS and CDR2 SASEGT. V lost 0 bases, J lost 2 bases, and 16 bases lay in between.